The rows below give T cell receptor beta chains drawn from one sample of a study of blood T cell repertoires in COVID-19. The method was immunoSEQ multiplex PCR; TCRdb's version includes in-frame clones alone and lacks a portion of them. The sample comprises some 300,000 clones, around 90% of which are singletons, and 1% rests with the top ten. Sequencing used peripheral blood. These receptors were collected from a woman aged 35 to 49 with COVID-19, enrolled during active disease. Each CDR3 is given with its conserved first and last residue. A D gene is named only where the DNA matches it firmly. Clone size is stated in some rows and not others, as once, few, many or a class when expanded.

cdr3_nt: TGCGCCAGCAGCAGGGACAGTTCGAATGAAAAACTGTTTTTT
cdr3_aa: CASSRDSSNEKLFF
d_call: TRBD1
v_call: TRBV5-1
clone_size: NA
j_call: TRBJ1-4

cdr3_nt: TGTGCCTGGAGTGTGGACAGGCGAGAGGAGGGCTACACCTTC
cdr3_aa: CAWSVDRREEGYTF
d_call: TRBD1
v_call: TRBV30
clone_size: once
j_call: TRBJ1-2

cdr3_nt: TGTGCCAGCAGCTTAGTTCAGGGGGCTGATGGCTACACCTTC
cdr3_aa: CASSLVQGADGYTF
d_call: TRBD1
v_call: TRBV7-2
clone_size: NA
j_call: TRBJ1-2

cdr3_nt: TGTGCCAGCAGCCTACGACAGGGCTACTCTGGAAACACCATATATTTT
cdr3_aa: CASSLRQGYSGNTIYF
d_call: TRBD1
v_call: TRBV7-2
clone_size: NA
j_call: TRBJ1-3

cdr3_nt: TGTGCCAGCAGCGAAACTAGCGGGGGGGCATCCCTCCCAGATACGCAGTATTTT
cdr3_aa: CASSETSGGASLPDTQYF
d_call: TRBD2
v_call: TRBV9
clone_size: NA
j_call: TRBJ2-3

cdr3_nt: TGTGCCAGTACCGGGACAGGGGGTTCCTACGAGCAGTACTTC
cdr3_aa: CASTGTGGSYEQYF
d_call: TRBD1
v_call: TRBV28
clone_size: NA
j_call: TRBJ2-7

cdr3_nt: TGTGCCAGTAGTATATGGCCGAGCAATCAGCCCCAGCATTTT
cdr3_aa: CASSIWPSNQPQHF
d_call: NA
v_call: TRBV19
clone_size: few
j_call: TRBJ1-5

cdr3_nt: TGTGCCAGCAGCCAAGGAAGCGGACGGTCGAAAGCTTTCTTT
cdr3_aa: CASSQGSGRSKAFF
d_call: NA
v_call: TRBV3-1/TRBV3-2
clone_size: NA
j_call: TRBJ1-1

cdr3_nt: TGTGCCAGCAGAGGGGAAAACGGAAACACCATATATTTT
cdr3_aa: CASRGENGNTIYF
d_call: NA
v_call: TRBV2
clone_size: NA
j_call: TRBJ1-3

cdr3_nt: TGTGCCAGTAGCCCCGGGGGGTCCCCCCTCTATGGCTACACCTTC
cdr3_aa: CASSPGGSPLYGYTF
d_call: NA
v_call: TRBV19
clone_size: NA
j_call: TRBJ1-2

cdr3_nt: TGTGCCAGCAGCCCAACCCCCGGGACAGGCAACACCGGGGAGCTGTTTTTT
cdr3_aa: CASSPTPGTGNTGELFF
d_call: TRBD1
v_call: TRBV7-9
clone_size: few
j_call: TRBJ2-2

cdr3_nt: TGTGCCAGCAGCCAATCCCTAGCGGGGGGATCCGCCGGGGAGCTGTTTTTT
cdr3_aa: CASSQSLAGGSAGELFF
d_call: TRBD2
v_call: TRBV7-8
clone_size: NA
j_call: TRBJ2-2

cdr3_nt: TGCAGCGTCCGGTGGGGAGAGCATGGCTACACCTTC
cdr3_aa: CSVRWGEHGYTF
d_call: NA
v_call: TRBV29-1
clone_size: NA
j_call: TRBJ1-2

cdr3_nt: TGTGCCAGCAGCTCGCCACGGGGGCAAGAGACCCAGTACTTC
cdr3_aa: CASSSPRGQETQYF
d_call: NA
v_call: TRBV7-2
clone_size: once
j_call: TRBJ2-5

cdr3_nt: TGTGCCAGCAGCGCTGGACTTGAAGAGACCCAGTACTTC
cdr3_aa: CASSAGLEETQYF
d_call: NA
v_call: TRBV11-2
clone_size: NA
j_call: TRBJ2-5

cdr3_nt: TGCGCCAGCAGCTTGGCCAGACAGACGGACTACGAGCAGTACTTC
cdr3_aa: CASSLARQTDYEQYF
d_call: NA
v_call: TRBV5-1
clone_size: once
j_call: TRBJ2-7

cdr3_nt: TGTGCTAGCAGCTTATTAGCGGGAGGAGACTACAATGAGCAGTTCTTC
cdr3_aa: CASSLLAGGDYNEQFF
d_call: TRBD2
v_call: TRBV7-7
clone_size: NA
j_call: TRBJ2-1